This T cell receptor (beta chain) originates from a study of cytomegalovirus exposure and HLA in healthy donors (dated by TCRdb to 2016 to 2017). About the investigation overall: An earlier analysis of roughly 570 of the donors reported 250 to 300 Gb of sequence data and 117 million unique TCR beta sequences obtained from around 180 million T cells. Rather than drawing on any new phenotypic data, the later analysis identified candidate immune exposures from TCR beta sequences and the way those sequences occurred across donors. In a later analysis, previously published TCR beta repertoires from fewer than 750 donors were re-analyzed and high-resolution HLA genotyping was added so that TCR occurrence patterns could be studied. In an earlier analysis of roughly 540 of the donors, high-throughput TCR beta sequencing was used to judge whether each TCR beta V gene segment behaved as functional or pseudogenic. Alongside the repertoire data, information on donor age, sex, ethnicity and CMV serostatus was compiled. Typing coverage varied by locus: about 620-630 donors for A, B, C, DRB1 and DQB1; about 520 for DQA1; around 610 for DPA1; under 490 for DPB1. All discovery cohort repertoires had been generated on a single sequencing platform. HLA typing covered class I and class II loci at four-digit resolution. About five DR-DQ haplotypes were treated as single units for association and clustering because of strong linkage in the cohort. On average, roughly 250,000 unique TCR beta nucleotide sequences were sequenced per donor among 350 to 400 genotyped donors of the cohort, with roughly 20% of those sequences being non-productive. To predict cytomegalovirus infection status, the study combined high-throughput TCR immunosequencing, statistical association of individual TCRs with disease status, and machine learning. In a later genetic analysis, genome-wide SNP genotypes for about three fifths of the roughly 670 donors were used, and that subset was treated as a discovery cohort. The study aimed to test whether signatures of past pathogen exposure could be identified by cataloging public T cell receptors. The genetic ancestry cluster associated with self-reported Caucasian donors included about four fifths of the approximately 400 genotyped donors. Using immunosequencing, the study profiled T cell repertoires from fewer than 850 subjects and related those repertoires to cytomegalovirus serostatus. About 310 gigabases of sequencing data and 78 million or so unique TCR sequences were included in an early release covering roughly 700 HLA-typed donors. Besides the first cohort of approximately 670 subjects, a separate validation cohort made up of 95 to 150 different subjects was used. The paper as a whole reports these results and caveats: A cluster of highly shared sequence variants was judged likely to be a technical artifact of the sequencing pipeline. A later analysis associated roughly 17,000 TCR beta sequences with specific HLA alleles at a false discovery rate of 0.05. According to a later analysis, parvovirus B19, influenza, CMV and Epstein-Barr virus appeared linked to several top co-occurrence clusters. Correlated functional status among segregating V segments might reflect linkage disequilibrium, but an unknown experimental factor could not be ruled out. For the cohort, immune exposure information was limited to CMV serostatus. While some public TCRs were present in many individuals, most TCR sequences turned up only very rarely across donors. Sequencing depth was assumed to be roughly uniform across donors in the presence/absence analyses, though that assumption may not hold. A few of the identified cytomegalovirus-associated TCR beta chains were confirmed in vitro to be specific for cytomegalovirus antigens. The cohort was sequenced for TCR beta chains only, and without alpha or paired-chain data the features that could be detected were limited. In the study, approximately 160 TCR beta chains were listed as associated with cytomegalovirus. A later analysis found that TCR association rates varied across HLA loci, with DRB1 alleles showing the most associated TCRs and HLA-C alleles the fewest. It was suggested by the authors that the approach could potentially be generalized to other disease states and immunological phenotypes. According to a later genetic analysis, donors in an Asian-associated ancestry cluster had fewer N-insertions in productive TCRs than the approximately 630-donor mean. Because some donors lacked HLA typing at each locus, the association tests relied only on the typed subset. The classifier was reported to diagnose cytomegalovirus status with high specificity and sensitivity in both the original cohort and the validation cohort. A further reported finding was that TCR beta sequences accurately predicted the HLA-A and HLA-B alleles for most subjects in the first cohort. In a later analysis, most CMV-associated TCR beta chains were found to appear HLA-restricted, with HLA associations seemingly driven largely by CMV exposure. In a later genetic analysis, a missense DCLRE1C variant was associated with V-gene and J-gene trimming of TCR beta chains, and the association was replicated in an independent cohort. Roughly 15 rarely observed V segments, including chromosome 9 orphons, were excluded from the earlier analysis of almost 600 of the donors because counts were too low. Some IMGT-functional V segments, including TRBV6-2 and TRBV6-3, could not be told apart with the 87-base-pair reads, so those segments were excluded. Broadly in line with IMGT annotations, most TCR beta V segments showed up in productive rearrangements about 87% or about 30% of the time in an earlier analysis of several hundred of the donors. In a later analysis, HLA-associated TCR beta chains showed more clonal expansion and lower generation probabilities than non-associated chains that were equally common. Strong co-occurrence of HLA alleles, especially DR and DQ, made assigning TCR associations to individual alleles difficult.

Receptors were amplified or captured by the immunoSEQ multiplex PCR assay. The multiplex PCR relied on a mix of 60 forward primers for TCR Vbeta segments and 13 reverse primers for TCR Jbeta segments. Amplification of the CDR3 region of rearranged TCR beta genes was performed with a multiplex PCR assay on genomic DNA. On the Illumina HiSeq System, the amplified TCR beta libraries were sequenced as 87-base-pair reads. The study's processing was this. A later analysis tallied around 80 million unique TCR beta chains across the 650 to 750 repertoires, and about 10 million of those chains were shared by two or more donors. Raw reads were error-corrected and collapsed into unique sequences by a nearest-neighbor algorithm in which closely related sequences were merged to remove PCR and sequencing errors. CDR3 sequences were aligned to IMGT reference sequences to assign V, D and J gene segments. For a sequence to be retained, at least a six-nucleotide match to both a V gene segment and a J gene segment was required. Rearrangements were classified as productive when the CDR3 lacked stop codons and remained in frame with V and J, and all other rearrangements were classified as non-productive. CDR3 was defined according to IMGT convention as the region running from the second conserved V-encoded cysteine to the conserved J-encoded phenylalanine. In an earlier analysis of some 550 of the donors, sequences lacking an unambiguous match to a single V gene segment were excluded. An earlier analysis of several hundred of the donors called V segments functional above 56.7% productive rearrangements and segregating when the between-donor standard deviation exceeded 5%. A statistical classification framework was built to diagnose cytomegalovirus status from the catalog of TCR beta chain sequences. A later analysis assigned V and J genes by comparing TCR nucleotide sequences with IMGT/GENE-DB human TR gene sequences. A later analysis assigned CDR3 sequences and most-parsimonious VDJ recombination scenarios with the TCRdist pipeline. In a later analysis, every TCR beta chain was defined by the combination of its CDR3 amino acid sequence and its V-gene family, and reads without a unique V-gene family were dropped. In a later analysis, a few hundred highly shared, low-generation-probability nucleotide sequences were removed to address suspected cross-contamination and a sequencing artifact. For each public chain, a later analysis derived a clonal expansion index from normalized ranks of inferred template counts within each repertoire. In a later analysis, generation probabilities were computed with a VDJ recombination model fitted to out-of-frame rearrangements, and the resulting probabilities were checked against IGoR. A later analysis scored TCR-TCR, TCR-HLA and TCR-CMV co-occurrence with hypergeometric tests, applying a repertoire-size bias correction to TCR pairs. False discovery rates were estimated in a later analysis by permuting HLA or CMV assignments 20 times. In a later analysis, co-occurring TCRs were grouped using DBSCAN, and TCRdist sequence similarity was added for clustering within HLA-allele-positive subsets. For co-occurrence clustering, repertoires with fewer than 30,000 or more than 120,000 public chains were excluded, along with 5 or 6 repertoires with anomalous nucleotide sharing. The table comes from immuneACCESS by way of TCRdb, which keeps in-frame sequences with V and J called. Part of the clones is missing from these tables; in studies checked, under half for an unresolved V gene and the rest for unknown reasons. V and J calls and clone size are given by that table; D and trimming were obtained from the DNA. The sample records 150,000 to 200,000 clones, 75% to 85% of which are singletons. Less than 2% of the sample rests with the top ten.

According to the germline V gene, CDR1 reads MNHNS and CDR2 reads SASEGT. From cysteine to phenylalanine, the CDR3 is 14 amino acids long. Kept here is only the CDR3 DNA, which spans 42 bases and is read in frame from base 1. Trimming at the junction amounts to 1 base on V and 0 bases on J, and the germline ends lie 3 bases apart. Comments on this clone: Its binding antigen is unknown. No base qualities exist here, and no much larger clone lies one base off it.

The cohort comprised hundreds of healthy bone marrow donors. All cohort members were sampled while nominally healthy, although unrecorded immune exposures were likely present. The donor tested CMV seronegative, placing the donor among the 350 or so seronegative members of the cohort. Every donor gave a peripheral blood sample, and the peripheral blood mononuclear cells from that sample were used for TCR beta sequencing. Genomic DNA extraction from the blood cell samples was performed with the Qiagen DNeasy Blood Extraction Kit. The V and J genes are TRBV6-1 and TRBJ1-4; the D segment cannot be called with confidence. The receptor comes from a woman under 30 in good health and CMV-seronegative. The specimen was PBMCs. The CDR3 region has the sequence CASSEGATNEKLFF. The DNA reads as follows: TGTGCCAGCAGTGAAGGCGCAACTAATGAAAAACTGTTTTTT.